The TCR beta chain under discussion was sequenced for a study of blood T cell repertoires in COVID-19. The table came from immunoSEQ multiplex PCR; TCRdb's copy has only in-frame clones and leaves some out. This table has 200,000 to 300,000 clones, about 86% appearing once. The V gene's germline CDR1 is LNHDA and CDR2 SQIVND (reference sequence). J gave up 12 bases and V 6 bases, and 22 bases lay outside the gene matches. The CDR3 length is 17 residues. The sequence came from a woman older than 75 with acute or convalescent COVID-19. Sequences were obtained from peripheral blood. This sequence joins TRBV19 and TRBJ2-1, with 8 bases lining up with TRBD2. CDR3 region: CASSQIPGLGKMGGQFF. CDR3 DNA sequence: TGTGCCAGTAGCCAAATTCCGGGACTAGGGAAGATGGGGGGGCAGTTCTTC.